Here is one T cell receptor beta chain with its context. The specificity of this receptor is unknown. No much larger clone is present one base from it, and per-base qualities are unavailable. Inclusive of the bounding cysteine and phenylalanine, the CDR3 is 13 residues long. Left in the record is the CDR3 DNA by itself, 39 bases read in frame from the first base. V lost 7 bases and J lost 1 base; the stretch between them is 13 bases long. In the germline V gene, CDR1 corresponds to SQVTM and CDR2 to ANQGSEA. The donors were healthy, HIV-negative adults with no recently reported acute infections or vaccinations. All donors were Caucasian adults living in Nashville, Tennessee, USA. Magnetic negative selection was used to enrich CD4+ T cells, after which naive cells were positively selected on CD45RA and the negative fraction became the memory subset. Blood was collected by leukapheresis, and PBMCs were isolated by Ficoll-Histopaque density gradient centrifugation and then cryopreserved in liquid nitrogen vapor phase. Analytical flow cytometry was used to check the purity and quantity of each magnetically sorted T cell population. Genomic DNA was isolated from every sorted fraction and measured by UV absorbance on a Nanodrop 2000c.

Using the deep immunoSEQ assay, TCR CDR3 regions were amplified from genomic DNA by multiplex PCR. Extracted genomic DNA from each cell subset was spread evenly across all wells of several immunoSEQ 96-well plates, with each plate serving as a replicate. For sorted subsets, around 200 ng genomic DNA, equal to tens of thousands of T cell genomes, was loaded into each replicate PCR. Purified libraries were measured with a Qubit 3.0 fluorometer, size-checked on a Bioanalyzer 2100, and measured again with the KAPA Library Quantification kit. Each immunoSEQ 96-well plate was sequenced on its own single-read 150-cycle Illumina NextSeq 550 flow cell. The paper's data handling went like this. Because the immunoSEQ output held only junctional sequences and lacked quality scores, the filtering could not match the filtering applied to full-length reads. To assign V/J genes and CDR3, sequences were annotated against IMGT germline references using PyIR, a Python wrapper for IgBLAST v1.9. Reads were filtered out if the reads had weak V/J assignments (E-value above 1e-6), no CDR3, stop codons, out-of-frame junctions, or ambiguous translated residues. A V3J clonotype was defined by an identical inferred V gene, J gene, and CDR3 amino acid sequence. The percentage overlap between two repertoires was calculated by dividing the number of shared unique clonotypes by the size of the smaller repertoire. Richness of each repertoire was evaluated using RTK rarefaction, the Chao1 estimator, and Recon v2.1 estimates of unobserved clonotypes. For all TCRbeta clonotypes obtained by the gDNA method from a handful of donors, generation probabilities were computed with OLGA. Held by TCRdb, this immuneACCESS table contains in-frame sequences only and omits some clones. Under half of the omission traces to an unresolved V gene where checked; the cause of the rest is unknown. That table is the source of V, J and clone size, and D and trimming were worked out from the DNA. This sample gives about 1 million clones in total; around 76% of them show up just once. The top ten clonotypes cover about 1.5% of the sample.

The data originate from a study of shared clonotypes between healthy human individuals (dated by TCRdb to 2020 to 2022). Context from the whole study: A few men and a couple of women, aged 18 to 49 years, made up the cohort. Between about 0.9 and 9 billion PBMCs per donor were obtained by leukapheresis. The study deeply sequenced blood TCR repertoires of about 5 healthy adults to estimate repertoire size and the extent of clonotype sharing between individuals. Different laboratories and diverse techniques were used to prepare libraries and sequence TCR repertoires, to increase sequencing depth and limit assay-specific biases. Per donor, three plates each were used for CD4 naive and CD4 memory, two for CD8 naive, and one for CD8 memory.

Beyond this particular receptor, the publication reports: Sampling was restricted to blood, and TCR repertoires in tissues likely differ from the TCR repertoires found in blood. The genetic and exposure-history diversity represented was limited by the small number of donors. Even with the large sequencing depth, rarefaction of the sorted-subset datasets indicated that sequencing was incomplete. Clonotypes shared by all four sorted-subset donors showed higher generation probabilities than non-shared clonotypes. Sharing across a handful of donors was observed for 5% to 6.5% of naive CD4, under 4% of naive CD8, roughly 2.3% of memory CD4, and around 0.4% of memory CD8 clonotypes. Larger estimated clonotype richness was generally found for naive subsets than for memory subsets. Based on pairwise subsampling, the degree of clonotype sharing among donors was expected to be affected by sequencing depth.

This receptor chain uses TRBV29-1 and TRBJ1-1; TRBD1 could be the D gene, as 5 bases match. The sequence derives from a man in his late teens or twenties in good health. The specimen was memory CD4+ T cells sorted from blood. Sample cell subset or site, as interpreted from the label and publication: CD45RA-negative fraction. The bases read TGCAGCGCCCGCGGGGGGGGGAACACTGAAGCTTTCTTT. Protein translation: CSARGGGNTEAFF.